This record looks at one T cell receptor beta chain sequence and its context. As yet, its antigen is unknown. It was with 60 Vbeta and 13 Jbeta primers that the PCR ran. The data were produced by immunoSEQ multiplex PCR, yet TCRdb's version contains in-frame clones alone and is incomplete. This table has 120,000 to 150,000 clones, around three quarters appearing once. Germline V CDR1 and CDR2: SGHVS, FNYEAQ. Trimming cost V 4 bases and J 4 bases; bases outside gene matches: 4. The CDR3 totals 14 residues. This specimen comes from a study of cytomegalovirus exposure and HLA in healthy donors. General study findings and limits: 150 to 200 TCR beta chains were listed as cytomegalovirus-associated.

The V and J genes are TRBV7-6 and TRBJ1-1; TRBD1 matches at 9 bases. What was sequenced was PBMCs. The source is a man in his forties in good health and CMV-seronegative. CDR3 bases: TGTGCCAGCAGCTCAGGGACAGGGACCACTGAAGCTTTCTTT. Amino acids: CASSSGTGTTEAFF.